This T cell receptor (beta chain) was sequenced in a study of Graves' ophthalmopathy and Graves' hyperthyroidism. Amplifying from RNA transcripts, the study obtained TCR beta CDR3 regions. Investigators did first-round RT-PCR with HTBI primers, then second-round multiplex PCR. Each CDR3 protein gets one entry after TCRdb re-called the multiplex PCR reads with MiXCR. Among around 470,000 distinct CDR3 sequences listed, approximately 14% were seen once. The study, taken as a whole, reports: The model predicted progression of ophthalmopathy with a sensitivity of 60% to 71%, and its specificity was about 76%.

Isolation of PBMCs was performed using about 9 ml of fresh peripheral blood. This CDR3 is built from 12 residues. Trimming stripped 4 bases from V and 1 base from J, with 5 bases between. This clonotype was counted ten times or more. Its matching antigen is unknown. The sample comprised blood. The receptor was isolated from a woman aged 25 to 39 with Graves' ophthalmopathy. The chain links TRBV12-3 or TRBV12-4 to TRBJ2-7; D gene ambiguous. The CDR3: CASSWVSYEQYF. CDR3 sequence (DNA): TGTGCCAGCAGTTGGGTTTCCTACGAGCAGTACTTC.